Listed below are T cell receptor beta chains from one sample, sequenced in a study of shared T cell receptors in the human thymus. Here immunoSEQ multiplex PCR was the method, and the copy in TCRdb shows in-frame clones only, minus some. The sample carries 450,000 to 650,000 clones, about 80% recorded once. Separately, the same data were catalogued under a study of human thymus T cells.

Sequencing was carried out using thymocytes. The receptors come from a boy under two years old with a congenital heart defect. CDR3s include the opening cysteine and the closing phenylalanine or tryptophan.

j_call v_call cdr3_aa
TRBJ1-1 TRBV7-2 CASSSDYNTEAFF
TRBJ2-7 TRBV2 CASRGGLAGTYEQYF
TRBJ1-5 TRBV7-2 CASRRTGNNQPQHF
TRBJ2-7 TRBV6-5 CASSYSAGIFHEQYF
TRBJ1-1 TRBV28 CASSLRGRTAGTNTEAFF
TRBJ2-6 TRBV7-2 CASSYVKRSGANVLTF
TRBJ2-1 TRBV10-3 CAISAAGGVYNEQFF
TRBJ1-4 TRBV6-1 CASSEADRPATNEKLFF
TRBJ2-7 TRBV19 CASRGEGTAVHEQYF
TRBJ2-1 TRBV29-1 CSGDGYNEQFF
TRBJ2-7 TRBV27 CASSSSGTKYEQYF
TRBJ1-3 TRBV11-3 CASSLTGGKPDGNTIYF
TRBJ2-2 TRBV15 CATSRAQPAGGRTGELFF
TRBJ1-2 TRBV30 CAWTTGGHYGYTF
TRBJ1-1 TRBV5-4 CAPEGIEAFF
TRBJ2-5 TRBV7-2 CASSFPSTGGQETQYF
TRBJ2-2 TRBV7-9 CASSLKQGRMDGELFF
TRBJ1-1 TRBV4-3 CASSRGPENTEAFF
TRBJ1-5 TRBV27 CASSLRGELGGNQPQHF
TRBJ2-7 TRBV2 CASSEVTGKEQYF
TRBJ2-3 TRBV30 CAWSGDYTGPNRDTQYF
TRBJ2-2 TRBV19 CASSGGGRGGELFF
TRBJ1-2 TRBV4-1 CASSQEQGTLGYTF
TRBJ2-7 TRBV27 CASSRYGVEQYF
TRBJ2-3 TRBV7-9 CASSLTRGLAGDADTQYF
TRBJ2-5 TRBV4-3 CASSGNRGRIVETQYF
TRBJ1-2 TRBV5-6 CASSLVGDRYGYTF
TRBJ2-7 TRBV9 CASSPGRGVSDEQYF
TRBJ2-1 TRBV30 CAWSVLRGNEQFF
TRBJ2-1 TRBV7-2 CASSCLNLSYNEQFF
TRBJ2-2 TRBV7-8 CASSLAGVGGELFF
TRBJ2-1 TRBV30 CAWSLGPGTYNEQFF
TRBJ2-5 TRBV30 CAWIRQGAPRETQYF
TRBJ2-7 TRBV28 CASSRGLASFPQYF
TRBJ2-5 TRBV5-4 CASSFRQAQETQYF
TRBJ2-2 TRBV9 CASSVTGGGTGELFF
TRBJ2-5 TRBV6-1 CASSECGGAGGQETQYF
TRBJ1-3 TRBV7-9 CASSLASTSSIYF
TRBJ2-7 TRBV28 CASRSYEQYF
TRBJ2-7 TRBV7-7 CASSRPKLSGTYEQYF
TRBJ1-1 TRBV4-3 CASSQDKNPGQGEAFF
TRBJ2-3 TRBV19 CATEVGGDTDTQYF
TRBJ2-1 TRBV27 CASSPGQGLGEQFF
TRBJ2-5 TRBV4-1 CASSQGAGGREETQYF
TRBJ2-5 TRBV6-1 CASREQGTFRETQYF
TRBJ2-7 TRBV2 CASRPWGGPSYEQYF
TRBJ2-1 TRBV6-4 CASSDFAGGPYEQFF